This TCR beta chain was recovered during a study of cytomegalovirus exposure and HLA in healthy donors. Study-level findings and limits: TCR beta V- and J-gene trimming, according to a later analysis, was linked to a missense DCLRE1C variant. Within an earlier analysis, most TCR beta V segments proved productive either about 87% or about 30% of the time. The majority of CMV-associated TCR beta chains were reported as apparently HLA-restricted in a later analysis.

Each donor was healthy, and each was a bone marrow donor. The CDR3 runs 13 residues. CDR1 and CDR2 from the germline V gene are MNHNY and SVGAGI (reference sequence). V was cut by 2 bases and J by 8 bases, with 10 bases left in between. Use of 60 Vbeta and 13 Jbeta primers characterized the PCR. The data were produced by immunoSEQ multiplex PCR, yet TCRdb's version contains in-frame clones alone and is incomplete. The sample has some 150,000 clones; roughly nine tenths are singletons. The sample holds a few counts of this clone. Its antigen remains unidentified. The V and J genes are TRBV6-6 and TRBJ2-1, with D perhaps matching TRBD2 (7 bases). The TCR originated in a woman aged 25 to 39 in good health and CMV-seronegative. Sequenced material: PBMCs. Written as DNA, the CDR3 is TGTGCCAGCAGTTACCGGGGGGCGTATGAGCAGTTCTTC. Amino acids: CASSYRGAYEQFF.